Below are 20 T cell receptor beta chains sequenced from a single sample in a study of blood T cell repertoires in COVID-19. Data came from immunoSEQ multiplex PCR; TCRdb stores just in-frame clones and leaves some out. The repertoire holds roughly 360,000 clones, 85% to 90% seen once, with around 0.91% in the top ten. Specimen: PBMCs or T cells enriched from blood (not recorded which). The origin of the receptors is a woman aged 25 to 45 with acute COVID-19.

This chain joins TRBV6-1 and TRBJ1-2, with D unclear. The CDR3 extends over 11 amino acids. The germline CDR1 and CDR2 sequences are MNHNS and SASEGT. V dropped 0 bases and J dropped 14 bases, with 10 bases sitting between them. The DNA of the CDR3 is TGTGCCAGCAGTGAAGCCGCGCAGAGGACCTTC. This translates into CASSEAAQRTF.

The chain combines TRBV7-2 with TRBJ2-2; TRBD2 matches 9 bases. V was clipped by 5 bases and J by 4 bases; unmatched bases: 14. This CDR3 spans 18 amino acids. Germline V lookup: CDR1 SGHTA, CDR2 FQGNSA. The DNA of the CDR3 is TGTGCCAGCAGCCCTTTTTCTGCGGGGGGGCGTGGCACCGGGGAGCTGTTTTTT. Translation: CASSPFSAGGRGTGELFF.

The rearrangement joins TRBV5-8 to TRBJ1-1; 8 bases match TRBD1. Per germline, CDR1 SGHTS and CDR2 YDEGEE. J gave up 10 bases and V 1 base, and 12 bases lay outside the gene matches. The CDR3 has 15 residues. This CDR3 is CASSLRSGGDSRAFF. CDR3 nucleotide sequence: TGTGCCAGCAGCTTGCGGTCAGGGGGCGATTCGCGAGCTTTCTTT.

This clone was recorded only once. The V and J genes are TRBV9 and TRBJ1-2; no definite D call. The CDR3 contains 15 residues. V lost 3 bases and J 5 bases, leaving 17 bases between the germline ends. The germline V gene has CDR1 SGDLS and CDR2 YYNGEE. DNA for the CDR3: TGTGCCAGCAGCGCTGACTTCTTGTCCCAATATGGCTACACCTTC. It translates to CASSADFLSQYGYTF.

The chain employs TRBV5-1 and TRBJ2-1; a weak D match, TRBD2 (6 bases). Germline CDR1 reads SGHRS; CDR2 reads YFSETQ. V lost 5 bases and J 2 bases, leaving 26 bases between the germline ends. The CDR3 length is 19 residues. In DNA, the CDR3 is TGCGCCAGCAGTTGGGTCCCTGGCGGAGGGAAAAGGACCTACAATGAGCAGTTCTTC. This encodes CASSWVPGGGKRTYNEQFF.

The chain couples TRBV7-6 to TRBJ1-5; D is possibly TRBD1 (6 bases). In germline, CDR1 is SGHVS, CDR2 FNYEAQ. The CDR3 is 15 amino acids. The V end was cut by 2 bases, the J end by 4 bases, with 12 bases between. The CDR3 loop is CASSLNTGLNQPQHF. DNA for the CDR3: TGTGCCAGCAGCTTAAACACAGGGCTAAATCAGCCCCAGCATTTT.

The chain combines TRBV5-1 with TRBJ1-2; D is possibly TRBD1 (5 bases). V lost 4 bases, J lost 2 bases, and 15 bases lay in between. CDR1 is SGHRS and CDR2 is YFSETQ in the germline V gene. CDR3 length: 15 amino acids. The CDR3 DNA is TGCGCCAGCAGCACGGGGGACGGAGAGAACTATGGCTACACCTTC. Translating it yields CASSTGDGENYGYTF.

The J gene is TRBJ2-5, the V gene TRBV7-9; a possible D gene is TRBD2 (5 bases). The CDR3 spans 12 residues. V was shortened by 8 bases and J by 4 bases, with 11 bases between the two germline ends. CDR1 and CDR2 from the germline V gene are SEHNR and FQNEAQ (reference sequence). CDR3 sequence reads: CASWSGVETQYF. CDR3 nucleotides: TGTGCCAGCTGGAGCGGTGTAGAGACCCAGTACTTC.

This clone has more than one count but fewer than ten. This sample includes further DNA sequences coding for the same CDR3. The chain carries TRBV19 and TRBJ2-2; 9 bases line up with TRBD2. CDR3 length equals 15 residues. The germline CDR1 and CDR2 sequences are LNHDA and SQIVND (reference sequence). Germline trimming cut 3 bases from V and 4 bases from J; bases unmatched to any gene: 3. The CDR3 sequence: CASSIGGGATGELFF. CDR3 bases: TGTGCCAGTAGTATCGGCGGGGGGGCCACCGGGGAGCTGTTTTTT.

This rearrangement joins TRBV19 to TRBJ2-2, with 10 bases matching TRBD2. V lost 2 bases, J lost 0 bases, and 6 bases stayed unmatched. Germline V gene lookup returns CDR1 LNHDA and CDR2 SQIVND (reference sequence). This CDR3 spans 18 amino acids. The CDR3, as DNA: TGTGCCAGTAGTATAAGGCCCCTAGCGGGGGCGAACACCGGGGAGCTGTTTTTT. This translates into CASSIRPLAGANTGELFF.

The chain joins TRBV13 to TRBJ2-3; D is unclear. This CDR3 contains 16 residues. Looked up from germline, CDR1 is PRHDT and CDR2 is FYEKMQ (reference sequence). The V gene lost 4 bases and the J gene lost 0 bases, with 14 bases spanning the gap. This chain's CDR3 is CASSSVRRSSTDTQYF. The DNA of the CDR3 is TGTGCCAGCAGCTCCGTAAGAAGGAGCAGCACAGATACGCAGTATTTT.

In regard to this clone: The junction shows a germline mismatch at one end, possibly a read error. CDR3 sequence: CASSLAGSPYNEQFF. The CDR3 DNA reads as TGTGCCAGCAGCCTAGCGGGGAGTCCCTACAATGAGCAGTTCTTC. V and J are TRBV7-7 and TRBJ2-1; 9 bases match TRBD2. The V gene's germline CDR1 is SSHAT and CDR2 FNYEAQ (reference sequence). This CDR3 spans 15 amino acids.

CDR3 protein: CASSQVGQGYEQYF. The CDR3 DNA is TGCGCCAGCAGCCAAGTTGGGCAGGGCTACGAGCAGTACTTC. The V call is TRBV4-1, the J call TRBJ2-7, with D perhaps matching TRBD1 (5 bases). Germline CDR1 is MGHRA and CDR2 is YSYEKL. This CDR3 comprises 14 residues. Between the trimmed V and J ends, which lost 1 base and 3 bases, there was a span of 10 bases.

This chain uses TRBV19 with TRBJ2-7; 7 nucleotides line up with TRBD1. The trim removed 0 bases at V and 2 bases at J, leaving 7 bases unmatched. The CDR3 spans 16 residues. CDR1 LNHDA and CDR2 SQIVND come from the germline V gene (reference sequence). Here the CDR3 DNA reads TGTGCCAGTAGTATAGACCCTACAGGGGCCGCCTACGAGCAGTACTTC. Protein sequence: CASSIDPTGAAYEQYF.

V usage is TRBV24-1 and J usage is TRBJ2-2, with TRBD1 matching over 8 bases. CDR1 and CDR2 (germline): KGHDR, SFDVKD. The junction had 10 bases not matched to a gene; V was cut back by 5 bases and J by 3 bases. The CDR3 totals 17 residues. In DNA form, the CDR3 reads TGTGCCACCAGTGTTACAGGGGGAGCTGGATACACCGGGGAGCTGTTTTTT. This encodes CATSVTGGAGYTGELFF.

This clone was seen once. The V gene is TRBV6-4, the J gene TRBJ2-1, with 7 bases matching TRBD2. Germline V CDR1 and CDR2: MRHNA, SNTAGT. This CDR3 has 15 residues. The V and J ends lost 6 bases and 2 bases, in that order; junction bases with no gene match: 7. The CDR3 DNA is TGTGCCAGCAGCTTAAGCGGGGAACCCTACAATGAGCAGTTCTTC. Translating it yields CASSLSGEPYNEQFF.

In this sample, this clone turned up a few times. V is TRBV28 and J is TRBJ1-6; maybe TRBD1 (5 bases). Trimming stripped 5 bases from V and 9 bases from J, with 20 bases between. This CDR3 has 16 residues. The germline gives CDR1 MDHEN, CDR2 SYDVKM. CDR3 residues: CASSDLLTVPISPLHF. CDR3 sequence (DNA): TGTGCCAGCAGTGACCTCTTGACAGTCCCCATTTCACCCCTCCACTTT.

This clone was recorded only once. The J gene is TRBJ2-7, the V gene TRBV25-1, with D maybe TRBD1 (5 bases). Trimming took 5 bases from V and 2 from J, leaving 13 bases between them. Per germline, CDR1 MGHDK and CDR2 SYGVNS. This CDR3 is 14 amino acids long. The CDR3 DNA reads as TGTGCCAGCAGTTTACAAGGGGTACCCTACGAGCAGTACTTC. Translation: CASSLQGVPYEQYF.

This clone has only one observation. This chain links TRBV9 with TRBJ2-3, with TRBD1 matching over 10 bases. Trimming at V came to 0 bases and at J to 4 bases, leaving 5 bases not matched to a gene. Germline lookup yields CDR1 SGDLS and CDR2 YYNGEE. CDR3 size: 16 residues. The DNA for the CDR3 is TGTGCCAGCAGCGTAGCTACGGGGACAGGGGCAGATACGCAGTATTTT. Protein product: CASSVATGTGADTQYF.

The CDR3: CASSRTRRGTGENSPLHF. DNA for the CDR3: TGTGCCAGCAGCCGCACCCGACGCGGGACAGGGGAGAATTCACCCCTCCACTTT. This chain joins TRBV2 and TRBJ1-6; the match to TRBD1 covers 10 bases. The CDR3 is 18 residues long. Per the germline V gene, CDR1 is SNHLY and CDR2 is FYNNEI. With V trimmed by 6 bases and J by 7 bases, 15 bases remained unmatched.